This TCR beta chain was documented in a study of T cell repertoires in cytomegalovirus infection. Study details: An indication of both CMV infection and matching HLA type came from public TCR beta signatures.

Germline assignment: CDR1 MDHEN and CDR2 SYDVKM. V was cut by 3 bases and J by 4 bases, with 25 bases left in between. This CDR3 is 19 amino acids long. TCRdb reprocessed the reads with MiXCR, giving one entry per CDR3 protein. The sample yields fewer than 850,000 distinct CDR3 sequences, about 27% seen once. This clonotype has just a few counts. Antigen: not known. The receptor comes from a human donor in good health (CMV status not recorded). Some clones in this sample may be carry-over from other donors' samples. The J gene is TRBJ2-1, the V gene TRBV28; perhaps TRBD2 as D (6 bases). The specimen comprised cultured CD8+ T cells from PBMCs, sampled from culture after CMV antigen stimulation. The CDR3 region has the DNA TGTGCCAGCAGTTTCCCAACCCGGACGACGGGACTGATATACAATGAGCAGTTCTTC. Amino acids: CASSFPTRTTGLIYNEQFF.